This is a list of T cell receptor beta chains from one sample in a study of blood T cells in healthy people across ages. Using its own MiXCR run on the 5' RACE reads, TCRdb lists one record per CDR3 protein. The sample yields roughly 1,300,000 distinct CDR3 sequences, around 59% seen once. The sequenced sample consisted of blood. Every receptor here comes from a man between 18 and 35 years old in good health. CDR3s include the opening cysteine and the closing phenylalanine or tryptophan. The order of the fields is J gene, V gene, clone size, D gene, CDR3 DNA, CDR3 protein. The D gene is left open where the match is weak. Expanded clones are given a class, and other clones once, few, many or no size at all.

>TRBJ1-2|TRBV12-3/TRBV12-4|-|TRBD1
TGTGCCAGCAGTCCCACCCGGACAGGGAGATGGGGCTACACCTTC
CASSPTRTGRWGYTF
>TRBJ2-3|TRBV20-1|few|-
TGCAGTGCTAGAGATCCCCGGATAGATACGCAGTATTTT
CSARDPRIDTQYF
>TRBJ2-1|TRBV6-5|-|TRBD2
TGTGCCAGCGCTAGGTCCGGGAGGAATGAGCAGTTCTTC
CASARSGRNEQFF
>TRBJ2-1|TRBV5-1|once|-
TGCGCCAGCAGCTCCCGGCTAGCATCAACATCCAATGAGCAGTTCTTC
CASSSRLASTSNEQFF
>TRBJ2-5|TRBV7-2|-|-
TGTGCCAGCAGCGCCGGACGAGATTTAGGGGAGACCCAGTACTTC
CASSAGRDLGETQYF
>TRBJ2-7|TRBV7-2|-|-
TGTGCCAGCAGTCCGCCGGGACAAACGAAATACGAGCAGTACTTC
CASSPPGQTKYEQYF
>TRBJ2-7|TRBV12-3/TRBV12-4|-|TRBD2
TGTGCCAGCCGGGACTACAACTCCTACGAGCAGTACTTC
CASRDYNSYEQYF
>TRBJ1-2|TRBV3-1|few|TRBD1
TGTGCCAGCAGCTTGACAGGGGTCAGTGGCTATGGCTACACCTTC
CASSLTGVSGYGYTF
>TRBJ2-5|TRBV6-5|-|-
TGTGCCAGCAGTTACTCACAGAAGGGAGAGACCCAGTACTTC
CASSYSQKGETQYF
>TRBJ2-7|TRBV2|-|-
TGTGCCAGCAAAGGGAGCGAGCAGTACTTC
CASKGSEQYF
>TRBJ2-1|TRBV2|-|TRBD2
TGTGCCAGCAGGAGCCCCATAGCGGGAGGATACAATGAGCAGTTCTTC
CASRSPIAGGYNEQFF
>TRBJ2-6|TRBV11-1|few|-
TGTGCCAGCAGCCCACAGGGTCCTGGGGCCAACGTCCTGACTTTC
CASSPQGPGANVLTF
>TRBJ1-5|TRBV5-5|-|-
TGTGCCAGCAGCCTCCCTTCCGGGGAACCCCAGCATTTT
CASSLPSGEPQHF
>TRBJ2-2|TRBV7-9|-|-
TGTGCCAGCAGCTTAGACACTCACACCGGGGAGCTGTTTTTT
CASSLDTHTGELFF
>TRBJ2-1|TRBV27|-|-
TGTGCCAGCAGTTTACCAGGGAGGAACAATGAGCAGTTCTTC
CASSLPGRNNEQFF
>TRBJ2-7|TRBV11-2|-|-
TGTGCCAGCAGGTACCTCAGGAACCGCTCCTACGAGCAGTACTTC
CASRYLRNRSYEQYF
>TRBJ1-2|TRBV12-3/TRBV12-4|few|-
TGTGCCAGCGGGATGTGGTCCGGGGATGGCTACACCTTC
CASGMWSGDGYTF
>TRBJ2-5|TRBV6-5|-|-
TGTGCCAGCAGTATAGGAGGGTCTTTCCAAGAGACCCAGTACTTC
CASSIGGSFQETQYF
>TRBJ2-3|TRBV4-3|-|-
TGCGCCAGCAGCCCAAGGAGCGCAGATACGCAGTATTTT
CASSPRSADTQYF
>TRBJ2-5|TRBV7-9|-|-
TGTGCCAGCAGTTTCGGGTCCTCAAGAGAGACCCAGTACTTC
CASSFGSSRETQYF
>TRBJ1-4|TRBV12-3/TRBV12-4|once|-
TGTGCCAGCAGTTTTGGAGGGATAGAAAAACTGTTTTTT
CASSFGGIEKLFF
>TRBJ2-7|TRBV6-1|-|-
TGTGCCAGCAGTGAGGCGGTACCCTCCTACGAGCAGTACTTC
CASSEAVPSYEQYF
>TRBJ2-1|TRBV29-1|few|TRBD2
TGCAGCGTGGCGGGACTAGCGAACAATGAGCAGTTCTTC
CSVAGLANNEQFF